In its sample, the clone carrying this TCR beta chain was seen many times. The antigen is unknown. The sample comes from a study of T cell repertoires in cytomegalovirus infection. Study findings and constraints: Ex vivo responses were dominated by HLA-C-restricted CMV-specific TCR beta clonotypes.

Via MiXCR, TCRdb re-called the reads, giving one row per CDR3 protein. The sample contains 290,000 or so distinct CDR3 sequences, about 25% of which appear only once. Germline V gene sequence: CDR1 MDHEN, CDR2 SYDVKM. Between the trimmed V and J ends, which lost 5 bases and 2 bases, there was a span of 10 bases. This CDR3 region has 15 residues. This receptor was obtained from a human donor in good health (CMV status not recorded). Some clones in this sample may be carry-over from other donors' samples. The specimen was PBMCs. V and J are TRBV28 and TRBJ2-6; D remains unclear. CDR3 in DNA: TGTGCCAGCAGTCTAACAGTCGCTGGGGCCAACGTCCTGACTTTC. Translation: CASSLTVAGANVLTF. Looking up the rest from reference TRBV28 and TRBJ2-6 gives the full variable domain: DVKVTQSSRYLVKRTGEKVFLECVQDMDHENMFWYRQDPGLGLRLIYFSYDVKMKEKGDIPEGYSVSREKKERFSLILESASTNQTSMYLCASSLTVAGANVLTFGAGSRLTVL.